This is a list of T cell receptor beta chains from one sample in a study of CD8 T cells in Susac syndrome. TCRdb reprocessed the immunoSEQ multiplex PCR reads via MiXCR and lists one record per CDR3 protein. The sample records over 300,000 distinct CDR3 sequences, roughly 94% being singletons. Sample: CD4+ T cells from PBMCs. These receptors were obtained from a human donor with multiple sclerosis. CDR3s leave out the opening cysteine and the closing phenylalanine or tryptophan. Rows may omit the clone size; those that give it use once, few, many or a size class.

V	J	size	CDR3
TRBV7-9	TRBJ2-5	-	ASSPSLSGETQY
TRBV30	TRBJ1-1	-	AWSPLDRDTEAF
TRBV12-3/TRBV12-4	TRBJ2-3	-	ASSFEAGPSTDTQY
TRBV12-3/TRBV12-4	TRBJ1-2	-	ASSFFRTGRGYT
TRBV19	TRBJ2-7	-	ASSIQLAGGSYEQY
TRBV15	TRBJ2-3	-	ATSRDLGLEADTQY
TRBV2	TRBJ2-7	-	ASSGGLAGSYEQY
TRBV24-1	TRBJ2-1	once	ATSEGRGGAYNEQF
TRBV12-3/TRBV12-4	TRBJ1-1	-	ASTYSRGEAF
TRBV5-1	TRBJ2-1	once	ASSLDRGHYNNEQF
TRBV19	TRBJ1-1	-	ASRRQGAF
TRBV7-2	TRBJ2-3	-	ASSLFGLAGLFSTDTQY
TRBV3-1	TRBJ2-7	-	ASSLSTYGTGEQY